Each of the 26 T cell receptor beta chains below was sequenced from the same sample in a study of cytomegalovirus exposure and HLA in healthy donors. A multiplex PCR was run with 60 Vbeta primers and 13 Jbeta primers. Here immunoSEQ multiplex PCR was the method, and the copy in TCRdb shows in-frame clones only, minus some. The data contain 200,000 or so clones, around 73% of them seen just once; the ten biggest clones take up less than 3%. Source material: PBMCs. The receptors stem from a woman aged 25 to 39 in good health and CMV-seronegative.

Only a few counts were recorded for this clone. The genes are TRBV9 and TRBJ1-2; D remains unclear. The CDR3 is made up of 13 amino acids. The germline gives CDR1 SGDLS, CDR2 YYNGEE. The V end was cut by 2 bases, the J end by 7 bases, with 12 bases between. This chain's CDR3 is CASSVSGLLGYTF. Written as DNA, the CDR3 is TGTGCCAGCAGCGTGTCGGGGTTACTTGGCTACACCTTC.

This clone was recorded once. The chain is built from TRBV9 and TRBJ2-7; D gene unclear. V lost 0 bases to trimming and J lost 3 bases, with 4 bases between them. Germline V gene data show CDR1 as SGDLS and CDR2 as YYNGEE. The CDR3 consists of 12 residues. This CDR3 is CASSVDHYEQYF. CDR3 DNA: TGTGCCAGCAGCGTAGATCACTACGAGCAGTACTTC.

The genes are TRBV7-8 and TRBJ1-6, with TRBD1 identical over 7 bases. The CDR3 is 16 amino acids. CDR1 is SGHVS and CDR2 is FQNEAQ in the germline V gene. Trimming at V came to 2 bases and at J to 9 bases, leaving 10 bases not matched to a gene. The CDR3 loop is CASSLNPGTVGSPLHF. DNA for the CDR3: TGTGCCAGCAGCTTAAATCCGGGGACAGTCGGTTCACCCCTCCACTTT. Filled out from reference TRBV7-8 and TRBJ1-6, the complete variable domain reads GAGVSQSPRYKVAKRGQDVALRCDPISGHVSLFWYQQALGQGPEFLTYFQNEAQLDKSGLPSDRFFAERPEGSVSTLKIQRTQQEDSAVYLCASSLNPGTVGSPLHFGNGTRLTVT.

This sequence joins TRBV7-6 and TRBJ1-1; TRBD1 is a possible D gene (6 bases). CDR1 is SGHVS, CDR2 FNYEAQ, per germline. The CDR3 totals 15 residues. The V and J ends lost 4 bases and 0 bases respectively, with 12 bases between them. CDR3 region: CASSSQGVLNTEAFF. The DNA of the CDR3 is TGTGCCAGCAGCTCACAGGGAGTCCTGAACACTGAAGCTTTCTTT.

This clone came up once. The chain is built from TRBV9 and TRBJ2-3; 9 nucleotides align to TRBD1. V lost 3 bases, J lost 6 bases, and 8 bases stayed unmatched. CDR3 length equals 15 residues. CDR1 is SGDLS, CDR2 YYNGEE, per germline. This chain's CDR3 is CASSGRTGVSDTQYF. In nucleotides, the CDR3 is TGTGCCAGCAGCGGCCGGACAGGGGTCTCCGATACGCAGTATTTT.

The rearrangement joins TRBV5-4 to TRBJ1-1; a weak D match, TRBD1 (5 bases). Between the trimmed V and J ends, which lost 0 bases and 4 bases, there was a span of 10 bases. The germline V gene encodes CDR1 SGHNT and CDR2 YYREEE (reference sequence). The CDR3 runs 14 residues. CDR3 DNA: TGTGCCAGCAGCTTGGGACAGCCTTTCACTGAAGCTTTCTTT. Translation: CASSLGQPFTEAFF.

This clone was seen a single time. The chain is built from TRBV5-6 and TRBJ2-5; no firm D call. The V and J ends lost 0 bases and 4 bases respectively, with 7 bases between them. Germline V gene lookup returns CDR1 SGHDT and CDR2 YYEEEE. The CDR3 sequence is 13 residues long. Here the CDR3 DNA reads TGTGCCAGCAGCTTGGACATCGCAGAGACCCAGTACTTC. Its protein is CASSLDIAETQYF.

The V gene is TRBV10-3, the J gene TRBJ1-4; 10 bases are shared with TRBD1. V dropped 8 bases and J dropped 5; count of bases not matched to a gene: 5. Germline CDR1 reads ENHRY; CDR2 reads SYGVKD. This CDR3 region has 14 residues. The CDR3 loop is CAIGRQGANEKLFF. CDR3 sequence (DNA): TGTGCCATCGGTCGACAGGGGGCAAATGAAAAACTGTTTTTT.

The rearrangement joins TRBV25-1 to TRBJ2-7; TRBD2 agrees at 9 bases. Germline V gene sequence: CDR1 MGHDK, CDR2 SYGVNS. The trim removed 5 bases at V and 6 bases at J, leaving 5 bases unmatched. The CDR3 length is 13 residues. The CDR3 region is CASSSLAGIEQYF. The CDR3 DNA follows: TGTGCCAGCAGTAGTCTAGCGGGGATCGAGCAGTACTTC.

Details on this clone: The DNA is left out, because the CDR3 cannot be placed on it with certainty; the CDR3 is given as TCRdb lists it. This chain joins TRBV4-1 and TRBJ1-2; the table's TRBD1 call for D was not verified on the DNA. CDR1 MGHRA and CDR2 YSYEKL come from the germline V gene. The CDR3 comprises 16 residues, both ends counted. The CDR3 loop is CASSLPVGQGTYGYPF.

The chain is built from TRBV19 and TRBJ1-5; 7 nucleotides line up with TRBD1. The CDR3 runs 19 residues. With 2 bases clipped from V and 3 bases from J, the junction kept 16 bases outside the gene matches. Germline CDR1 is LNHDA and CDR2 is SQIVND (reference sequence). The CDR3 DNA reads TGTGCCAGTAGTATAAAAGACCTCCGAGACAGGGTGGCCAATCAGCCCCAGCATTTT. As protein: CASSIKDLRDRVANQPQHF.

The chain uses TRBV6-1 and TRBJ1-6, with TRBD1 identical over 10 bases. Germline V CDR1 and CDR2: MNHNS, SASEGT. CDR3 length equals 15 residues. V dropped 4 bases and J dropped 8; count of bases not matched to a gene: 5. CDR3 DNA sequence: TGTGCCAGCAGTGTGACAGGGGGCGGTGATTCACCCCTCCACTTT. As protein: CASSVTGGGDSPLHF.

The chain links TRBV7-7 to TRBJ2-2; 9 bases fit TRBD2. The trim removed 1 base at V and 5 bases at J, leaving 5 bases unmatched. The CDR3 runs to 16 residues. In germline, CDR1 is SSHAT, CDR2 FNYEAQ (reference sequence). CDR3 protein: CASSLVAGDGTGELFF. In DNA, the CDR3 is TGTGCCAGCAGCTTAGTAGCGGGAGATGGAACCGGGGAGCTGTTTTTT.

This rearrangement joins TRBV4-2 to TRBJ2-7, with a weak D call TRBD1 (5 bases). The V gene lost 0 bases and the J gene lost 5 bases, with 8 bases spanning the gap. CDR3 length equals 13 residues. The germline CDR1 and CDR2 sequences are LGHNA and YNFKEQ. The CDR3 nucleotides are TGTGCCAGCAGCCAAGATACCAGGGACGAGCAGTACTTC. Its translation is CASSQDTRDEQYF.

V gene TRBV7-3 combines with J gene TRBJ1-2; 10 nucleotides match TRBD1. The V and J ends lost 4 bases and 3 bases, in that order; junction bases with no gene match: 11. The germline gives CDR1 SGHTA, CDR2 FQGTGA. The CDR3 sequence is 17 residues long. CDR3 coding DNA: TGTGCCAGCAGCTCCCAACCCGGGACAGGGGATGACTATGGCTACACCTTC. Translating gives CASSSQPGTGDDYGYTF. Filled out from reference TRBV7-3 and TRBJ1-2, the complete variable domain reads GAGVSQTPSNKVTEKGKYVELRCDPISGHTALYWYRQSLGQGPEFLIYFQGTGAADDSGLPNDRFFAVRPEGSVSTLKIQRTERGDSAVYLCASSSQPGTGDDYGYTFGSGTRLTVV.

The chain joins TRBV7-2 to TRBJ2-1, with D perhaps TRBD2 (6 bases). V was clipped by 1 base and J by 9 bases, with 13 bases between them. This CDR3 region has 14 residues. The germline CDR1 and CDR2 sequences are SGHTA and FQGNSA. In DNA, the CDR3 is TGTGCCAGCAGCTTAGGATGGGAGGTGGGTGAGCAGTTCTTC. Protein: CASSLGWEVGEQFF.

This chain uses TRBV28 with TRBJ1-1, with D unresolved. Trimming took 0 bases from V and 4 from J, leaving 12 bases between them. CDR1 and CDR2 (germline): MDHEN, SYDVKM. The CDR3 contains 15 residues. The CDR3 nucleotides read TGTGCCAGCAGTTTATGGCCTCGGGGTCGCACTGAAGCTTTCTTT. Protein: CASSLWPRGRTEAFF.

This chain uses TRBV2 with TRBJ2-1, with D perhaps TRBD1 (5 bases). Trimming stripped 4 bases from V and 0 bases from J, with 13 bases between. Germline CDR1 and CDR2: SNHLY and FYNNEI. The CDR3 totals 16 residues. The CDR3 reads CASSGLTASSYNEQFF. The CDR3 DNA reads as TGTGCCAGCAGTGGTTTGACAGCGAGCTCCTACAATGAGCAGTTCTTC.

V is TRBV27 and J is TRBJ2-2, with 8 bases lining up with TRBD2. The junction had 6 bases not matched to a gene; V was cut back by 5 bases and J by 7 bases. The length of the CDR3 is 14 residues. Germline V gene sequence: CDR1 MNHEY, CDR2 SMNVEV (reference sequence). The CDR3 loop reads CASSNSGNVGELFF. CDR3 DNA: TGTGCCAGCAGTAATAGCGGGAACGTCGGGGAGCTGTTTTTT.

The gene calls are TRBV27 and TRBJ2-1; a weak D match, TRBD2 (6 bases). This CDR3 region has 14 residues. Trimming pared 2 bases from V and 9 bases from J, leaving 14 bases between. Germline V CDR1 and CDR2: MNHEY, SMNVEV (reference sequence). This chain's CDR3 is CASSLGGRRVEQFF. CDR3 nucleotide sequence: TGTGCCAGCAGTTTAGGGGGGAGACGAGTTGAGCAGTTCTTC.

The V and J genes are TRBV5-4 and TRBJ2-7, with D possibly being TRBD2 (6 bases). Germline CDR1 SGHNT, CDR2 YYREEE (reference sequence). V was pared by 4 bases and J by 3 bases, with 11 bases between. The CDR3 totals 13 residues. In nucleotides, the CDR3 is TGTGCCAGCAGCCCCCGGGGGAGCTACGAGCAGTACTTC. This codes for CASSPRGSYEQYF.

This clone has a single count. The chain combines TRBV5-1 with TRBJ1-1; possible D gene TRBD1, 6 bases. The V gene lost 4 bases and the J gene lost 4 bases, with 17 bases spanning the gap. The germline V gene encodes CDR1 SGHRS and CDR2 YFSETQ. This CDR3 spans 15 amino acids. The CDR3 nucleotides are TGCGCCAGCAGCCCGTGGACAGACCCAGGCACTGAAGCTTTCTTT. Amino acids: CASSPWTDPGTEAFF.

This chain connects TRBV5-1 to TRBJ1-1, with D perhaps TRBD1 (6 bases). The CDR3 runs to 15 residues. The germline V and J ends were trimmed by 2 bases and 1 base, with 12 bases remaining between them. Germline values: CDR1 SGHRS, CDR2 YFSETQ. The DNA for the CDR3 is TGCGCCAGCAGCTTTCCTCCGGGACAGAACACTGAAGCTTTCTTT. This sequence encodes CASSFPPGQNTEAFF.

The chain is built from TRBV25-1 and TRBJ1-2; D gene unclear. V was shortened by 3 bases and J by 8 bases, with 16 bases between the two germline ends. Germline V lookup: CDR1 MGHDK, CDR2 SYGVNS. CDR3 length: 14 residues. CDR3 amino acids: CASSDWAPMGGYTF. DNA of the CDR3: TGTGCCAGCAGTGACTGGGCGCCTATGGGCGGCTACACCTTC.

This clone has just a few counts. The same CDR3 arises from other DNA sequences in this sample as well. The chain's CDR3 is CASSISRNTEAFF. The CDR3 DNA reads as TGTGCCAGTAGTATAAGCCGGAACACTGAAGCTTTCTTT. The chain is built from TRBV19 and TRBJ1-1; no clear D. The germline gives CDR1 LNHDA, CDR2 SQIVND (reference sequence). There are 13 residues in the CDR3. Trimming removed 2 bases at V and 1 base at J, with 5 bases between.

The V gene is TRBV5-1, the J gene TRBJ1-4; D might be TRBD1 (5 bases). Germline loops: CDR1 SGHRS, CDR2 YFSETQ. Deletions cut 4 bases from V and 0 bases from J, with 13 bases between. The CDR3 extends over 16 amino acids. The CDR3 loop reads CASSPGGPATNEKLFF. The CDR3 DNA sequence: TGCGCCAGCAGCCCCGGGGGTCCTGCAACTAATGAAAAACTGTTTTTT.